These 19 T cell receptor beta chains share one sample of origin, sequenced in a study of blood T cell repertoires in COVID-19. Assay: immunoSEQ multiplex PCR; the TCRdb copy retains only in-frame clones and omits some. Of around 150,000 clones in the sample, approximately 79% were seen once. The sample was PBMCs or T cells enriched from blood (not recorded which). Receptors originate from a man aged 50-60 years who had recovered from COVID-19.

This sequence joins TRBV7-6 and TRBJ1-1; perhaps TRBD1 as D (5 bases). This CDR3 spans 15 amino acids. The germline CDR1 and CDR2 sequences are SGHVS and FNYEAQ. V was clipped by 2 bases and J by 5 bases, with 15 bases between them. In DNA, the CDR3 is TGTGCCAGCAGCTTACGGTCGGGGGGTATGACTGAAGCTTTCTTT. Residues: CASSLRSGGMTEAFF.

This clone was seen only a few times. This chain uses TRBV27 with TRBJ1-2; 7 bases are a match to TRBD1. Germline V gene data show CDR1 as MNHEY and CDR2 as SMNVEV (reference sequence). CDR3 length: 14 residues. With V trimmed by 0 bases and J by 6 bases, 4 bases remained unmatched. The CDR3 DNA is TGTGCCAGCAGTTTATCGGGCAGGGGGGATGGCTACACCTTC. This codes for CASSLSGRGDGYTF.

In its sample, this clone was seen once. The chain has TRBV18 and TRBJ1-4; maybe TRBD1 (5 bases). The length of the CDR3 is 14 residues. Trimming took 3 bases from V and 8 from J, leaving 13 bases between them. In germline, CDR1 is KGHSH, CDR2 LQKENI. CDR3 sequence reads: CASSPGGAGEKLFF. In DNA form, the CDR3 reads TGTGCCAGCTCACCCGGAGGGGCGGGGGAAAAACTGTTTTTT.

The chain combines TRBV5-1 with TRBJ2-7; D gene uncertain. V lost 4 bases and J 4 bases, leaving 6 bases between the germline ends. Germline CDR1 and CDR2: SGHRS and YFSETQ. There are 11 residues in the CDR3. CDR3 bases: TGCGCCAGCAGCGAGAAGTACGAGCAGTACTTC. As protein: CASSEKYEQYF.

CDR3 coding DNA: TGCGCCAGCAGCCAAGATACTCCGGGGCCAGGGGGCTCCTACGAGCAGTACTTC. This translates into CASSQDTPGPGGSYEQYF. This chain uses TRBV4-3 with TRBJ2-7; 7 nucleotides line up with TRBD1. In germline, CDR1 is LGHNA, CDR2 YSLEER. The CDR3 length is 18 residues. Trimming removed 0 bases from V and 0 bases from J; junction bases left unmatched: 11.

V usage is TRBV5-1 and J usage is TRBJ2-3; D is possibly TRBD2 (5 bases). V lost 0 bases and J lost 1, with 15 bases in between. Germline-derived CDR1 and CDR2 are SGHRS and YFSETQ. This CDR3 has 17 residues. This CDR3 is CASSLAERGGGTDTQYF. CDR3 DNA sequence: TGCGCCAGCAGCTTGGCTGAACGAGGAGGAGGCACAGATACGCAGTATTTT.

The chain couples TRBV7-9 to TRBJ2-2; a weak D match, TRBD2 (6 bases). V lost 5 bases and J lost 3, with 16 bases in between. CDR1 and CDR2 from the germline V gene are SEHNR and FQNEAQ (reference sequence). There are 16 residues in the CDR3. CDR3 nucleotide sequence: TGTGCCAGCAGCCTCCCCCCGGGACTGCACACCGGGGAGCTGTTTTTT. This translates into CASSLPPGLHTGELFF.

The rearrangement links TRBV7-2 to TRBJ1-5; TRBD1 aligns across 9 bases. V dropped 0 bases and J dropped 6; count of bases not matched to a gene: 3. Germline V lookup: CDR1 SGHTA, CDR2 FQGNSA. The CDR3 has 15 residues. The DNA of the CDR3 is TGTGCCAGCAGCTTAGCGACAGGGGGAGGTCAGCCCCAGCATTTT. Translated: CASSLATGGGQPQHF.

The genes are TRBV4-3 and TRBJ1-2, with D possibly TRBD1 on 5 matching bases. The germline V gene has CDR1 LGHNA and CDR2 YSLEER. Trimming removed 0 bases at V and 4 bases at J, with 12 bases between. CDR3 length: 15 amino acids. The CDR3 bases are TGCGCCAGCAGCCAAGATTCAGGGTCGTCCTATGGCTACACCTTC. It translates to CASSQDSGSSYGYTF.

CDR3 in DNA: TGTGCCAGCACCCAGGCAGATACGCAGTATTTT. This codes for CASTQADTQYF. This sequence joins TRBV12-3 or TRBV12-4 and TRBJ2-3; no clear D. V shed 7 bases and J shed 4 bases, with 6 bases lying between them. CDR3 length equals 11 residues.

CDR3 amino acids: CATSRGAGDTQYF. CDR3 in DNA: TGTGCCACCAGCAGAGGGGCTGGGGATACGCAGTATTTT. The chain couples TRBV15 to TRBJ2-3, with no clear D. Germline-derived CDR1 and CDR2 are LNHNV and YYDKDF (reference sequence). Trimming left V 1 base short and J 6 bases short, with 8 bases between. The CDR3 has 13 residues.

This CDR3 reads CASAQGSRVTGELFF. CDR3 bases: TGTGCCAGCGCTCAGGGTAGTCGTGTCACCGGGGAGCTGTTTTTT. The chain combines TRBV7-9 with TRBJ2-2, with D tentatively TRBD1 (5 bases). The V end was cut by 8 bases, the J end by 4 bases, with 17 bases between. The CDR3 consists of 15 residues. Germline loops: CDR1 SEHNR, CDR2 FQNEAQ (reference sequence).

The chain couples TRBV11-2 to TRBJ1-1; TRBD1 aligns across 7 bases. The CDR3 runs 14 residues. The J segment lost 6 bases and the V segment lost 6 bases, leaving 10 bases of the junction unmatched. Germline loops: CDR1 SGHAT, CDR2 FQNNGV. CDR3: CASRPNRGRAEAFF. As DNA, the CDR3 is TGTGCCAGCAGACCAAACAGGGGACGGGCTGAAGCTTTCTTT. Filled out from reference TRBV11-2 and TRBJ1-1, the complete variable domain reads EAGVAQSPRYKIIEKRQSVAFWCNPISGHATLYWYQQILGQGPKLLIQFQNNGVVDDSQLPKDRFSAERLKGVDSTLKIQPAKLEDSAVYLCASRPNRGRAEAFFGQGTRLTVV.

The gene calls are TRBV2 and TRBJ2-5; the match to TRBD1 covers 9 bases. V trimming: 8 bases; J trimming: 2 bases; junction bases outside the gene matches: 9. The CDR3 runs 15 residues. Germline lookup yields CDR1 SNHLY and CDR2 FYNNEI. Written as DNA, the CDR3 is TGTGCCAGCGGTGGACAGGGGACACCACAAGAGACCCAGTACTTC. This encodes CASGGQGTPQETQYF. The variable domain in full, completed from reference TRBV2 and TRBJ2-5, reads EPEVTQTPSHQVTQMGQEVILRCVPISNHLYFYWYRQILGQKVEFLVSFYNNEISEKSEIFDDQFSVERPDGSNFTLKIRSTKLEDSAMYFCASGGQGTPQETQYFGPGTRLLVL.

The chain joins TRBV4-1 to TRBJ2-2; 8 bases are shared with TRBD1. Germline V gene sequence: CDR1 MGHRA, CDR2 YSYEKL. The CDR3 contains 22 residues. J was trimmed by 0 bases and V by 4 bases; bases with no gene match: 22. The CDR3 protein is CASSRYPGGAWPPESNTGELFF. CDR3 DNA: TGCGCCAGCAGCCGATACCCAGGGGGCGCCTGGCCCCCCGAATCGAACACCGGGGAGCTGTTTTTT.

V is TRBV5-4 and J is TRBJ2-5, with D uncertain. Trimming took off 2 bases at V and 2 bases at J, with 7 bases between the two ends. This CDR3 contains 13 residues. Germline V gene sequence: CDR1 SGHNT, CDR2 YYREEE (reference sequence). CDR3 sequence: CASSFDWQETQYF. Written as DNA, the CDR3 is TGTGCCAGCAGCTTCGACTGGCAAGAGACCCAGTACTTC.

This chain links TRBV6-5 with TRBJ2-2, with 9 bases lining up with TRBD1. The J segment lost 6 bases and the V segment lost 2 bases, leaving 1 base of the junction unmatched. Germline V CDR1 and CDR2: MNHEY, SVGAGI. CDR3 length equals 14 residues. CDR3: CASSYRQGAGELFF. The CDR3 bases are TGTGCCAGCAGTTACAGACAGGGGGCCGGGGAGCTGTTTTTT.

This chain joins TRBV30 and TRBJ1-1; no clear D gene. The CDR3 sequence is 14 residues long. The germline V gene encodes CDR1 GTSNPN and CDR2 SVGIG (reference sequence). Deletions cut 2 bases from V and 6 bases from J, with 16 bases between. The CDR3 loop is CAWSYWTGGAEAFF. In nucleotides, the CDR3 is TGTGCCTGGAGTTACTGGACTGGAGGTGCTGAAGCTTTCTTT.

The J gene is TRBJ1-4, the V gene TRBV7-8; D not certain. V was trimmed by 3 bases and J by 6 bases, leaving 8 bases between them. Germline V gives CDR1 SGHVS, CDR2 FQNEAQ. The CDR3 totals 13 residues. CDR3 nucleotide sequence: TGTGCCAGCAGCTTGCCCGTAGATGAAAAACTGTTTTTT. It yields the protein CASSLPVDEKLFF.